One sample yielded the 25 T cell receptor beta chains listed below, sequenced in a study of T cell changes during pregnancy in multiple sclerosis (dated by TCRdb to the late 2010s). Receptor amplification or capture employed the immunoSEQ multiplex PCR assay. TCRdb stores this immuneACCESS table with in-frame sequences only. Part of the clones is absent; in the studies checked, under half of the shortfall reflects unresolved V genes, and no reason is known for the rest. For this sample the table gives 35,000 to 45,000 clones, of which 75% to 95% were detected only once. The leading ten clones occupy around 1.8% of the sample. The sample consisted of CD4+ T cells from peripheral blood mononuclear cells, taken after pregnancy. The origin of the receptors is a female donor in good health, enrolled as a control in a pregnancy study.

This clone was observed once. V usage is TRBV5-4 and J usage is TRBJ2-1, with TRBD2 identical over 10 bases. This CDR3 is built from 15 residues. CDR1 and CDR2 from the germline V gene are SGHNT and YYREEE (reference sequence). V lost 4 bases to trimming and J lost 4 bases; unmatched junction nucleotides: 5. CDR3 nucleotides: TGTGCCAGCAGCATTCTAGCGGGGGTTTACAATGAGCAGTTCTTC. It yields the protein CASSILAGVYNEQFF.

The CDR3 coding sequence is TGTGCCAGCAACGGCGGTAGGGGGTCTGGAAACACCATATATTTT. Translating gives CASNGGRGSGNTIYF. This sequence joins TRBV9 and TRBJ1-3; tentatively, D is TRBD1 (6 bases). Per the germline V gene, CDR1 is SGDLS and CDR2 is YYNGEE. The V gene lost 6 bases and the J gene lost 1 base, with 14 bases spanning the gap. This CDR3 region has 15 residues.

The V and J genes are TRBV15 and TRBJ2-3, with 9 bases that match TRBD1. After removal of 3 bases from V and 3 bases from J, the junction contained 4 bases not matched to a gene. Germline V gene data show CDR1 as LNHNV and CDR2 as YYDKDF (reference sequence). The CDR3 length is 15 residues. In DNA form, the CDR3 reads TGTGCCACCAGCAGCCCAGGACAGGGGACAGATACGCAGTATTTT. Its protein is CATSSPGQGTDTQYF.

The chain uses TRBV11-2 and TRBJ1-1; possibly TRBD1 for D (6 bases). Looked up from germline, CDR1 is SGHAT and CDR2 is FQNNGV. The CDR3 is 14 amino acids. Trimming shortened V by 5 bases and J by 2 bases, and 12 bases separated the two germline ends. CDR3 bases: TGTGCCAGCAGCCCGAGGACAGTCAACACTGAAGCTTTCTTT. Translation: CASSPRTVNTEAFF. The full variable domain, with the rest looked up from reference TRBV11-2 and TRBJ1-1, is EAGVAQSPRYKIIEKRQSVAFWCNPISGHATLYWYQQILGQGPKLLIQFQNNGVVDDSQLPKDRFSAERLKGVDSTLKIQPAKLEDSAVYLCASSPRTVNTEAFFGQGTRLTVV.

The rearrangement joins TRBV19 to TRBJ1-3; perhaps TRBD1 as D (6 bases). In germline, CDR1 is LNHDA, CDR2 SQIVND (reference sequence). The CDR3 consists of 16 residues. Trimming cost V 6 bases and J 2 bases, with 17 bases left between them. CDR3 coding DNA: TGTGCCAGTAGAGGACAGACGGTCGGAACTGGAAACACCATATATTTT. Residues: CASRGQTVGTGNTIYF. The whole variable domain, filled in from reference TRBV19 and TRBJ1-3, reads DGGITQSPKYLFRKEGQNVTLSCEQNLNHDAMYWYRQDPGQGLRLIYYSQIVNDFQKGDIAEGYSVSREKKESFPLTVTSAQKNPTAFYLCASRGQTVGTGNTIYFGEGSWLTVV.

The V and J genes are TRBV28 and TRBJ1-5; the D is unclear. The germline V gene encodes CDR1 MDHEN and CDR2 SYDVKM. Trimming removed 3 bases at V and 6 bases at J, with 12 bases between. The CDR3 has 14 residues. Written as DNA, the CDR3 is TGTGCCAGCAGTTTTGAGGGCCTCGGTCAGCCCCAGCATTTT. Translation: CASSFEGLGQPQHF.

The genes are TRBV5-1 and TRBJ1-1; D possibly corresponds to TRBD1 (5 bases). V lost 4 bases, J lost 3 bases, and 7 bases lay in between. CDR1 SGHRS and CDR2 YFSETQ come from the germline V gene. The CDR3 covers 12 residues. The DNA of the CDR3 is TGCGCCAGCAGCGCGGGACACACTGAAGCTTTCTTT. This encodes CASSAGHTEAFF.

The table lists this clone with a count of one. V is TRBV19 and J is TRBJ2-1, with 13 bases that match TRBD2. Germline V gene sequence: CDR1 LNHDA, CDR2 SQIVND (reference sequence). CDR3 size: 16 residues. Trimming cost V 9 bases and J 0 bases; bases outside gene matches: 5. CDR3 sequence (DNA): TGTGCCAGCGGACTAGCGGGGGTCGCCTCCTACAATGAGCAGTTCTTC. It is translated as CASGLAGVASYNEQFF.

This clone has a handful of counts. The genes are TRBV5-1 and TRBJ2-7, with 9 positions matching TRBD1. The germline CDR1 and CDR2 sequences are SGHRS and YFSETQ. J gave up 2 bases and V 4 bases, and 13 bases lay outside the gene matches. The CDR3 is 17 amino acids. The CDR3, as DNA: TGCGCCAGCAGCCCTACTCCTGCCGGGACAGGGCCCTACGAGCAGTACTTC. Protein sequence: CASSPTPAGTGPYEQYF. Complete variable domain (other parts from reference TRBV5-1 and TRBJ2-7): KAGVTQTPRYLIKTRGQQVTLSCSPISGHRSVSWYQQTPGQGLQFLFEYFSETQRNKGNFPGRFSGRQFSNSRSEMNVSTLELGDSALYLCASSPTPAGTGPYEQYFGPGTRLTVT.

This rearrangement joins TRBV6-1 to TRBJ2-1; D may be TRBD2 (5 bases). This CDR3 spans 14 amino acids. The V gene's germline CDR1 is MNHNS and CDR2 SASEGT. Trimming took off 7 bases at V and 3 bases at J, with 13 bases between the two ends. This CDR3 is CASTPGEFYNEQFF. CDR3 nucleotide sequence: TGTGCCAGCACCCCTGGGGAGTTCTACAATGAGCAGTTCTTC.

This chain links TRBV6-6 with TRBJ2-5; D possibly corresponds to TRBD2 (6 bases). Judging by the DNA end, TRBJ2-7 fits better; the J call may be wrong. This CDR3 is 14 amino acids long. Germline V gene data show CDR1 as MNHNY and CDR2 as SVGAGI (reference sequence). CDR3 coding DNA: TGTGCCAGCAGTCCTGGGACTCCACCTTACGAGCAGTACTTC. This codes for CASSPGTPPYEQYF.

V usage is TRBV28 and J usage is TRBJ2-7, with 10 bases matching TRBD1. Trimming at V came to 5 bases and at J to 9 bases, leaving 10 bases not matched to a gene. CDR1 is MDHEN and CDR2 is SYDVKM in the germline V gene. The CDR3 runs 14 residues. As DNA, the CDR3 is TGTGCCAGCAGTCCGACAGGGGGCGGACTCGGGCAGTACTTC. It translates to CASSPTGGGLGQYF.

The sample holds one count of this clone. The gene calls are TRBV19 and TRBJ1-2; 8 nucleotides align to TRBD1. The germline CDR1 and CDR2 sequences are LNHDA and SQIVND (reference sequence). V lost 6 bases to trimming and J lost 2 bases; unmatched junction nucleotides: 8. The CDR3 covers 15 residues. For the CDR3, the DNA is TGTGCCAGTAGCCTCGACAGGGGCGCGAACTATGGCTACACCTTC. Translating it yields CASSLDRGANYGYTF.

V gene TRBV7-2 combines with J gene TRBJ2-7, with D tentatively TRBD2 (6 bases). With 8 bases removed from V and 6 bases from J, the gap between germline ends came to 14 bases. This CDR3 spans 12 amino acids. From germline, CDR1 is SGHTA and CDR2 FQGNSA. The CDR3 protein is CASGREIGEQYF. The CDR3 bases are TGTGCCAGCGGCCGGGAGATCGGCGAGCAGTACTTC.

The rearrangement links TRBV29-1 to TRBJ2-2, with TRBD1 as a possible D gene (5 bases). CDR1 and CDR2 (germline): SQVTM, ANQGSEA. This CDR3 region has 14 residues. Trimming removed 3 bases at V and 5 bases at J, with 13 bases between. CDR3 in amino acids: CSVDSAGRTGELFF. In nucleotides, the CDR3 is TGCAGCGTTGATTCGGCAGGGCGGACCGGGGAGCTGTTTTTT.

This sequence joins TRBV15 and TRBJ2-3, with 7 bases fitting TRBD2. This CDR3 comprises 14 residues. Germline V gives CDR1 LNHNV, CDR2 YYDKDF (reference sequence). V dropped 5 bases and J dropped 3; count of bases not matched to a gene: 5. Here the CDR3 reads CATSRRDYTDTQYF. The CDR3 region has the DNA TGTGCCACCAGCCGCAGGGACTATACAGATACGCAGTATTTT. The complete variable domain, with remaining parts taken from reference TRBV15 and TRBJ2-3, reads DAMVIQNPRYQVTQFGKPVTLSCSQTLNHNVMYWYQQKSSQAPKLLFHYYDKDFNNEADTPDNFQSRRPNTSFCFLDIRSPGLGDTAMYLCATSRRDYTDTQYFGPGTRLTVL.

The chain links TRBV5-6 to TRBJ2-5, with TRBD2 matching 11 bases. The CDR3 has 17 amino acids. Germline CDR1 and CDR2: SGHDT and YYEEEE. With 3 bases clipped from V and 3 bases from J, the junction kept 10 bases outside the gene matches. The CDR3 is CASSYKTSGVREETQYF. In nucleotides, the CDR3 is TGTGCCAGCAGCTATAAGACTAGCGGGGTAAGAGAAGAGACCCAGTACTTC.

The V and J genes are TRBV18 and TRBJ1-4; tentative D call: TRBD1 (6 bases). Per the germline V gene, CDR1 is KGHSH and CDR2 is LQKENI. Trimming cost V 5 bases and J 6 bases, with 19 bases left between them. The CDR3 sequence is 16 residues long. The CDR3 is CASSYYQGPEDEKLFF. CDR3 bases: TGTGCCAGCTCATACTACCAGGGGCCCGAGGATGAAAAACTGTTTTTT. The variable domain in full, with the rest retrieved from reference TRBV18 and TRBJ1-4, is NAGVMQNPRHLVRRRGQEARLRCSPMKGHSHVYWYRQLPEEGLKFMVYLQKENIIDESGMPKERFSAEFPKEGPSILRIQQVVRGDSAAYFCASSYYQGPEDEKLFFGSGTQLSVL.

About this clone itself: Other DNA variants within this sample encode the same CDR3. The CDR3 is CASRGDRGLSGANVLTF. The DNA for the CDR3 is TGTGCCAGCAGAGGGGACAGGGGGCTCTCTGGGGCCAACGTCCTGACTTTC. V and J are TRBV2 and TRBJ2-6; 12 bases are shared with TRBD1. After removal of 6 bases from V and 0 bases from J, the junction contained 3 bases not matched to a gene. Germline lookup yields CDR1 SNHLY and CDR2 FYNNEI. CDR3 length: 17 amino acids.

V usage is TRBV7-9 and J usage is TRBJ2-7, with 9 bases identical to TRBD1. The junction had 16 bases not matched to a gene; V was cut back by 6 bases and J by 1 base. This CDR3 has 18 amino acids. Germline CDR1 is SEHNR and CDR2 is FQNEAQ (reference sequence). This CDR3 is CASRQPAGRDRASYEQYF. The CDR3 DNA sequence: TGTGCCAGCAGGCAACCGGCGGGGCGGGACAGGGCTTCCTACGAGCAGTACTTC.

This sequence joins TRBV6-5 and TRBJ2-5; no firm D call. With 10 bases removed from V and 2 bases from J, the gap between germline ends came to 17 bases. The CDR3 totals 14 residues. Looked up from germline, CDR1 is MNHEY and CDR2 is SVGAGI. For the CDR3, the DNA is TGTGCCATCTTTTACTGCCTCGGGCAAGAGACCCAGTACTTC. Translating it yields CAIFYCLGQETQYF.

This chain joins TRBV27 and TRBJ2-1; TRBD1 matches at 7 bases. Trimming took 3 bases from V and 15 from J; bases not matched to a gene: 11. The CDR3 sequence is 13 residues long. Germline lookup yields CDR1 MNHEY and CDR2 SMNVEV (reference sequence). DNA of the CDR3: TGTGCCAGCAGTTTGGTTTGGGACAGTCGGTGGTTCTTC. It translates to CASSLVWDSRWFF.

DNA of the CDR3: TGCAGCGTGGGGAGCGGGACATTAGGGTGGGAGCAGTACTTC. Translated: CSVGSGTLGWEQYF. The chain uses TRBV29-1 and TRBJ2-7; a possible D gene is TRBD2 (7 bases). There are 14 residues in the CDR3. The ends were cut back, 6 bases at V and 7 bases at J, with 22 bases in the middle. Germline-derived CDR1 and CDR2 are SQVTM and ANQGSEA.

This chain uses TRBV6-1 with TRBJ2-1, with TRBD2 as a possible D gene (6 bases). The CDR3 has 15 residues. The V end was cut by 5 bases, the J end by 5 bases, with 16 bases between. The germline gives CDR1 MNHNS, CDR2 SASEGT. CDR3 coding DNA: TGTGCCAGCAGTACGGGAGCTATGTTAGACAATGAGCAGTTCTTC. Translated: CASSTGAMLDNEQFF.

CDR3 nucleotides: TGTGCCAGCAGTTTTATTACTAGCGGAGACTACGAGCAGTACTTC. Encoded protein: CASSFITSGDYEQYF. The chain recombines TRBV28 with TRBJ2-7; 8 bases align to TRBD2. The CDR3 contains 15 residues. CDR1 and CDR2 from the germline V gene are MDHEN and SYDVKM. V trimming: 3 bases; J trimming: 3 bases; junction bases outside the gene matches: 7.